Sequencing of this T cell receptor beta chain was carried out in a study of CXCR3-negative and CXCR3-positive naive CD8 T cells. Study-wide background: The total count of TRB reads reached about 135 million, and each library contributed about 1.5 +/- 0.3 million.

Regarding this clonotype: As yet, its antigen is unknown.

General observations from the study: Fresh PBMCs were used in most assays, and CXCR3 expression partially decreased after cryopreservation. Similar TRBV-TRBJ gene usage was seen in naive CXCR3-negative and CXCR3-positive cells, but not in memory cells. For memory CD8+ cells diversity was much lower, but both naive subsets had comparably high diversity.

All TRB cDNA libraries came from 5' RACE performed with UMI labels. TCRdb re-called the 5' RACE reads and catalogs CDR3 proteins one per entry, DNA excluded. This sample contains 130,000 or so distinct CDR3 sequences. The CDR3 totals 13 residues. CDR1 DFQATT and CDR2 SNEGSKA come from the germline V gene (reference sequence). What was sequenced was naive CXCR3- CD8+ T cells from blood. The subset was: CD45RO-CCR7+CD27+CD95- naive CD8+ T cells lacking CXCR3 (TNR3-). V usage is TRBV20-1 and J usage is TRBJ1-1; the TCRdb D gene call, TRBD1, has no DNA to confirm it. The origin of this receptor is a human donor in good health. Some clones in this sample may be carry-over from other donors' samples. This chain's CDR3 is CSARGTGYTEAFF.